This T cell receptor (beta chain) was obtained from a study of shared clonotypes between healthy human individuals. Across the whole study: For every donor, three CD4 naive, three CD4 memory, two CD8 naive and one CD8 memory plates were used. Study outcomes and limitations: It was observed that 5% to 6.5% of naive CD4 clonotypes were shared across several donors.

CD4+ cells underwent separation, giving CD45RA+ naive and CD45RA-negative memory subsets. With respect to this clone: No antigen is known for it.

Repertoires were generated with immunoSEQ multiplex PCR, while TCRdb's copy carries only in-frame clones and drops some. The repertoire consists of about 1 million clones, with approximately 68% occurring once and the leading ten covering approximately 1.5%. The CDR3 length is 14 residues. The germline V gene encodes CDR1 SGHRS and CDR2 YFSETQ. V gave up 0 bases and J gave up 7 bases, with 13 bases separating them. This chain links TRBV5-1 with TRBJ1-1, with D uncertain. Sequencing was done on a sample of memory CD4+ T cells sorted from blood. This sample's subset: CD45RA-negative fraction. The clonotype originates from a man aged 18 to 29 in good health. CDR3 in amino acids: CASSLDGLIIEAFF. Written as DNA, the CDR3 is TGCGCCAGCAGCTTGGACGGACTTATTATTGAAGCTTTCTTT.